One and the same sample provided the 2 T cell receptor beta chains below, sequenced in a study of PD-1 blockade in classical Hodgkin lymphoma. Time point noted: newly diagnosed, previously untreated cHL patient sample. Only in-frame clones appear in the TCRdb table, and some are missing; sequencing was by immunoSEQ multiplex PCR. The table has tens of thousands of clones, over 85% seen once. Input material: peripheral blood mononuclear cells (PBMCs). The receptors were gathered from a human donor with classical Hodgkin lymphoma.

The chain links TRBV11-3 to TRBJ2-3; possible D gene TRBD2, 6 bases. This CDR3 region has 16 residues. Germline V gene lookup returns CDR1 SGHNT and CDR2 YENEEA. The V gene lost 3 bases and the J gene lost 6 bases, with 19 bases spanning the gap. The CDR3 DNA reads TGTGCCAGCAGCTTGGCCTCTGGAGGGCCAGGTGATACGCAGTATTTT. Protein sequence: CASSLASGGPGDTQYF.

The chain is built from TRBV2 and TRBJ1-1, with D uncertain. This CDR3 is 15 amino acids long. Germline CDR1 SNHLY, CDR2 FYNNEI. V lost 7 bases and J 0 bases, leaving 15 bases between the germline ends. The CDR3 sequence: CASNIAGPMNTEAFF. The CDR3 DNA reads TGTGCCAGCAATATTGCGGGCCCTATGAACACTGAAGCTTTCTTT.